These 22 T cell receptor beta chains were sequenced from one sample in a study of blood T cell repertoires in COVID-19. The protocol was immunoSEQ multiplex PCR, while the TCRdb copy is restricted to in-frame clones and leaves out a portion. The table shows roughly 170,000 clones, with approximately 81% occurring only once. The specimen sequenced was PBMCs or T cells enriched from blood (not recorded which). The receptors derive from a man aged 60 to 75 who had recovered from COVID-19.

The rearrangement joins TRBV7-9 to TRBJ2-5; 12 nucleotides match TRBD2. CDR3 length: 16 residues. V lost 4 bases to trimming and J lost 3 bases; unmatched junction nucleotides: 6. Germline lookup yields CDR1 SEHNR and CDR2 FQNEAQ (reference sequence). The CDR3 reads CASSSSGGGRKETQYF. DNA of the CDR3: TGTGCCAGCAGCTCTAGCGGGGGGGGTCGAAAAGAGACCCAGTACTTC.

CDR3 sequence reads: CASSSSGGYTF. CDR3 sequence (DNA): TGTGCCAGCAGCTCCTCCGGTGGCTACACCTTC. The chain has TRBV14 and TRBJ1-2; D uncertain. CDR1 is SGHDN, CDR2 FVKESK, per germline. V lost 5 bases and J 7 bases, leaving 8 bases between the germline ends. This CDR3 contains 11 residues.

V and J are TRBV7-8 and TRBJ1-5; the D gene is possibly TRBD1 (6 bases). The CDR3 spans 18 residues. The V end lost 4 bases, the J end lost 3 bases, and 22 bases lay between the germline ends. CDR1 is SGHVS and CDR2 is FQNEAQ in the germline V gene. The CDR3 nucleotides read TGTGCCAGCAGCTCTTTAAATGTGGGTGGACAGCCCAATCAGCCCCAGCATTTT. Translating gives CASSSLNVGGQPNQPQHF.

This chain links TRBV4-1 with TRBJ1-2; a possible D gene is TRBD1 (6 bases). Germline CDR1 and CDR2: MGHRA and YSYEKL. This CDR3 is built from 15 residues. V lost 1 base, J lost 5 bases, and 14 bases lay in between. For the CDR3, the DNA is TGCGCCAGCAGCCAAGCTGAACAGGGATGGTATGGCTACACCTTC. This gives the protein CASSQAEQGWYGYTF.

The chain couples TRBV6-1 to TRBJ2-2, with D hard to call. Trimming removed 1 base at V and 5 bases at J, with 23 bases between. Germline V lookup: CDR1 MNHNS, CDR2 SASEGT. The CDR3 is made up of 19 amino acids. The CDR3 spells CASSEGQSELSRITGELFF. The CDR3 nucleotides are TGTGCCAGCAGTGAAGGACAATCTGAGCTCAGCCGAATAACCGGGGAGCTGTTTTTT.

The CDR3 reads CASSSRESAYEQYF. The CDR3 region has the DNA TGTGCCAGTAGTTCCCGGGAGAGCGCCTACGAGCAGTACTTC. V gene TRBV19 combines with J gene TRBJ2-7; perhaps TRBD2 as D (6 bases). CDR3 length: 14 amino acids. Deletions cut 5 bases from V and 2 bases from J, with 13 bases between. Germline V lookup: CDR1 LNHDA, CDR2 SQIVND (reference sequence).

The chain couples TRBV11-3 to TRBJ1-1; D might be TRBD1 (6 bases). The CDR3 is made up of 14 amino acids. The germline CDR1 and CDR2 sequences are SGHNT and YENEEA. Trimming shortened V by 5 bases and J by 0 bases, and 10 bases separated the two germline ends. CDR3 sequence (DNA): TGTGCCAGCAGCCTGGACAGCATGAACACTGAAGCTTTCTTT. Its protein product is CASSLDSMNTEAFF.

J is TRBJ2-3 and V is TRBV7-9, with D perhaps matching TRBD1 (6 bases). CDR3 length: 14 amino acids. Between the trimmed V and J ends, which lost 4 bases and 2 bases, there was a span of 10 bases. Germline assignment: CDR1 SEHNR and CDR2 FQNEAQ (reference sequence). CDR3 nucleotide sequence: TGTGCCAGCAGCTCCGGGACACACACAGATACGCAGTATTTT. Translation: CASSSGTHTDTQYF.

The rearrangement links TRBV28 to TRBJ1-2, with TRBD1 identical over 8 bases. Per germline, CDR1 MDHEN and CDR2 SYDVKM. The CDR3 covers 15 residues. V was pared by 2 bases and J by 5 bases, with 7 bases of the junction left unmatched. The CDR3, as DNA: TGTGCCAGCAGTTTACCCAGGGGGCGGCTTTATGGCTACACCTTC. Translation: CASSLPRGRLYGYTF.

The rearrangement links TRBV29-1 to TRBJ1-3; D is ambiguous. Germline V gene data show CDR1 as SQVTM and CDR2 as ANQGSEA. Trimming left V 4 bases short and J 2 bases short, with 6 bases between. This CDR3 has 12 residues. CDR3 protein: CSVVSPGNTIYF. The CDR3 region has the DNA TGCAGCGTTGTTTCTCCTGGAAACACCATATATTTT.

The chain has TRBV4-2 and TRBJ1-1, with 9 bases identical to TRBD1. This CDR3 has 13 residues. Germline V lookup: CDR1 LGHNA, CDR2 YNFKEQ. V lost 6 bases to trimming and J lost 5 bases; unmatched junction nucleotides: 4. In DNA, the CDR3 is TGTGCCAGCAGTAGACAGGGGGGAACTGAAGCTTTCTTT. Translation: CASSRQGGTEAFF.

This chain uses TRBV19 with TRBJ1-2, with 8 bases identical to TRBD1. The CDR3 is made up of 19 amino acids. The germline V gene has CDR1 LNHDA and CDR2 SQIVND (reference sequence). V dropped 1 base and J dropped 4; count of bases not matched to a gene: 17. CDR3 sequence reads: CASSIAPSGGTGFGYGYTF. CDR3 in DNA: TGTGCCAGTAGTATAGCCCCCTCCGGTGGGACAGGCTTTGGCTATGGCTACACCTTC.

This clone appeared a few times. The V call is TRBV4-2, the J call TRBJ1-2, with D possibly being TRBD1 (6 bases). Trimming removed 0 bases at V and 8 bases at J, with 16 bases between. There are 15 residues in the CDR3. From germline, CDR1 is LGHNA and CDR2 YNFKEQ. The CDR3 sequence: CASSQDRGAIGGYTF. CDR3 nucleotides: TGTGCCAGCAGCCAAGATCGGGGGGCGATCGGAGGCTACACCTTC.

This chain connects TRBV12-3 or TRBV12-4 to TRBJ2-1; D gene ambiguous. The length of the CDR3 is 11 residues. Trimming shortened V by 6 bases and J by 9 bases, and 9 bases separated the two germline ends. CDR3 protein: CASRPFGEQFF. The CDR3 bases are TGTGCCAGCAGGCCTTTCGGTGAGCAGTTCTTC.

Remarks on this clone: The same CDR3 can be traced to other DNA sequences in this sample. The rearrangement links TRBV24-1 to TRBJ2-2; TRBD1 matches 9 bases. The J segment lost 3 bases and the V segment lost 7 bases, leaving 2 bases of the junction unmatched. The CDR3 covers 14 residues. CDR1 is KGHDR and CDR2 is SFDVKD in the germline V gene. The CDR3 DNA reads as TGTGCCACCAGGGGACAGGGCGACACCGGGGAGCTGTTTTTT. Its protein is CATRGQGDTGELFF.

V and J are TRBV5-1 and TRBJ1-2; no reliable D call. The CDR3 length is 16 residues. The germline V gene has CDR1 SGHRS and CDR2 YFSETQ. Trimming pared 2 bases from V and 0 bases from J, leaving 14 bases between. CDR3 coding DNA: TGCGCCAGCAGCTTAAGCAGGAAAAGATCTAACTATGGCTACACCTTC. It specifies CASSLSRKRSNYGYTF.

The genes are TRBV7-6 and TRBJ2-2; 8 bases match TRBD1. The length of the CDR3 is 15 residues. Germline V gene lookup returns CDR1 SGHVS and CDR2 FNYEAQ. The trim removed 5 bases at V and 6 bases at J, leaving 8 bases unmatched. Written as DNA, the CDR3 is TGTGCCAGCAGCCCCGGACAGGGTTTGTCCGGGGAGCTGTTTTTT. It specifies CASSPGQGLSGELFF. Full variable domain (outside the CDR3, taken from reference TRBV7-6 and TRBJ2-2): GAGVSQSPRYKVTKRGQDVALRCDPISGHVSLYWYRQALGQGPEFLTYFNYEAQQDKSGLPNDRFSAERPEGSISTLTIQRTEQRDSAMYRCASSPGQGLSGELFFGEGSRLTVL.

The CDR3 here is CAWSGLKGPSPLHF. In DNA form, the CDR3 reads TGTGCCTGGAGCGGCCTTAAGGGGCCTTCACCCCTCCACTTT. The chain joins TRBV30 to TRBJ1-6, with D possibly being TRBD1 (5 bases). The germline V and J ends were trimmed by 3 bases and 9 bases, with 15 bases remaining between them. CDR1 GTSNPN and CDR2 SVGIG come from the germline V gene (reference sequence). The CDR3 length is 14 residues.

The rearrangement joins TRBV9 to TRBJ2-1, with D possibly being TRBD2 (6 bases). CDR1 and CDR2 (germline): SGDLS, YYNGEE. Trimming removed 0 bases from V and 10 bases from J, with 17 bases in between. The CDR3 has 15 residues. CDR3 coding DNA: TGTGCCAGCAGCGTAGGGGGCGGGGCCGATGTGGAGCAGTTCTTC. It encodes CASSVGGGADVEQFF.

V usage is TRBV10-3 and J usage is TRBJ2-7; D perhaps matches TRBD1 (6 bases). There are 15 residues in the CDR3. Germline lookup yields CDR1 ENHRY and CDR2 SYGVKD. Deletions cut 3 bases from V and 1 base from J, with 13 bases between. The CDR3 DNA sequence: TGTGCCATCAGTGACCCAGACAGGTCATCCTACGAGCAGTACTTC. This gives the protein CAISDPDRSSYEQYF.

The rearrangement links TRBV27 to TRBJ1-1; possible D gene TRBD1, 5 bases. In germline, CDR1 is MNHEY, CDR2 SMNVEV (reference sequence). The CDR3 loop spans 13 amino acids. Trimming took 7 bases from V and 1 from J, leaving 10 bases between them. The CDR3 sequence is CASTSRGNTEAFF. CDR3 sequence (DNA): TGTGCCAGCACCTCAAGGGGGAACACTGAAGCTTTCTTT.

The rearrangement uses TRBV27 and TRBJ2-5, with unresolved D. V was trimmed by 5 bases and J by 2 bases, leaving 12 bases between them. The CDR3 contains 14 residues. In germline, CDR1 is MNHEY, CDR2 SMNVEV (reference sequence). This chain's CDR3 is CASSRSPPQETQYF. As DNA, the CDR3 is TGTGCCAGCAGTCGTTCCCCCCCTCAAGAGACCCAGTACTTC.